Presented here are 25 T cell receptor beta chains from one specimen sequenced in a study of cytomegalovirus exposure and HLA in healthy donors. Use of 60 Vbeta and 13 Jbeta primers characterized the PCR. Sequencing was performed with immunoSEQ multiplex PCR; in TCRdb, only in-frame clones are kept and a portion is missing. The sample consists of about 180,000 clones, 76% of them appearing once. Sequenced input: PBMCs. The receptors shown here come from a woman in her thirties in good health and CMV-seropositive.

The chain recombines TRBV30 with TRBJ1-6, with D uncertain. CDR1 is GTSNPN, CDR2 SVGIG, per germline (reference sequence). The CDR3 runs to 15 residues. Trimming cost V 0 bases and J 7 bases, with 13 bases left between them. This CDR3 is CAWSVGGVGNSPLHF. CDR3 nucleotides: TGTGCCTGGAGTGTTGGAGGAGTCGGGAATTCACCCCTCCACTTT.

A few counts support this clone. The chain combines TRBV7-2 with TRBJ1-2, with TRBD1 matching 7 bases. The junction had 4 bases not matched to a gene; V was cut back by 5 bases and J by 4 bases. This CDR3 is 13 amino acids long. Germline CDR1 and CDR2: SGHTA and FQGNSA. DNA of the CDR3: TGTGCCAGCAGCCCCGGACAGGTCTATGGCTACACCTTC. Residues: CASSPGQVYGYTF.

The chain employs TRBV5-1 and TRBJ1-2; TRBD1 might be the D (5 bases). CDR3 length: 13 amino acids. Between the trimmed V and J ends, which lost 1 base and 6 bases, there was a span of 10 bases. Germline V gives CDR1 SGHRS, CDR2 YFSETQ. The CDR3 region has the DNA TGCGCCAGCAGCTTGACAGGCGCGAATGGCTACACCTTC. Translated: CASSLTGANGYTF.

This chain joins TRBV28 and TRBJ2-1; a weak D match, TRBD2 (6 bases). CDR3 length equals 15 residues. Per the germline V gene, CDR1 is MDHEN and CDR2 is SYDVKM. Trimming removed 6 bases from V and 3 bases from J, with 15 bases in between. The CDR3 nucleotides are TGTGCCAGCAGGCTGACGGGGGTCCTCTACAATGAGCAGTTCTTC. This encodes CASRLTGVLYNEQFF.

V and J are TRBV29-1 and TRBJ2-1, with D perhaps matching TRBD2 (6 bases). The CDR3 covers 11 residues. V lost 7 bases to trimming and J lost 8 bases, with 12 bases between them. From germline, CDR1 is SQVTM and CDR2 ANQGSEA. The CDR3: CSAPTSHEQFF. For the CDR3, the DNA is TGCAGCGCCCCGACTAGTCATGAGCAGTTCTTC.

This chain links TRBV6-5 with TRBJ2-7, with 9 bases fitting TRBD1. The germline V gene has CDR1 MNHEY and CDR2 SVGAGI. The CDR3 extends over 13 amino acids. V lost 6 bases and J lost 9; bases outside the gene matches: 9. CDR3 residues: CASRTPGQGSQYF. CDR3 nucleotides: TGTGCCAGCAGAACCCCGGGACAGGGATCGCAGTACTTC.

The rearrangement joins TRBV18 to TRBJ2-7; D call uncertain. V lost 6 bases and J 5 bases, leaving 17 bases between the germline ends. The length of the CDR3 is 14 residues. The germline V gene has CDR1 KGHSH and CDR2 LQKENI. This CDR3 reads CASSTNWVTNEQYF. The CDR3 DNA sequence: TGTGCCAGCTCCACTAATTGGGTAACTAACGAGCAGTACTTC.

This rearrangement joins TRBV5-1 to TRBJ2-3; D might be TRBD2 (5 bases). CDR3 length: 15 amino acids. From germline, CDR1 is SGHRS and CDR2 YFSETQ. With 3 bases removed from V and 1 base from J, the gap between germline ends came to 12 bases. Here the CDR3 reads CASSSGVGGTDTQYF. CDR3 nucleotide sequence: TGCGCCAGCAGCTCCGGGGTCGGGGGCACAGATACGCAGTATTTT.

The V gene is TRBV5-1, the J gene TRBJ2-7; 15 bases are a match to TRBD2. CDR3 length: 16 residues. Trimming removed 6 bases from V and 2 bases from J; junction bases left unmatched: 6. The germline gives CDR1 SGHRS, CDR2 YFSETQ. CDR3 in DNA: TGCGCCAGCAACCTGGGACTAGCGGGGGGCACCTACGAGCAGTACTTC. Encoded protein: CASNLGLAGGTYEQYF.

This sequence joins TRBV6-6 and TRBJ2-7; 7 bases match TRBD1. The CDR3 runs 13 residues. CDR1 and CDR2 (germline): MNHNY, SVGAGI (reference sequence). J lost 2 bases, V lost 6 bases, and 4 bases had no gene match. CDR3 in DNA: TGTGCCAGCAGCCGGGACAGAACCTACGAGCAGTACTTC. It yields the protein CASSRDRTYEQYF.

Turning to this clone: The junction does not match germline at one end; this may be a read error. The genes are TRBV7-9 and TRBJ2-6; possible D gene TRBD1, 5 bases. Germline loops: CDR1 SEHNR, CDR2 FQNEAQ (reference sequence). The length of the CDR3 is 18 residues. The CDR3 DNA sequence: TGTGCCAGCAGCCCCCGAACAGGTGCCCCATCTGGGGCCAACGGCCTGACTTTC. As protein: CASSPRTGAPSGANGLTF.

This chain links TRBV28 with TRBJ2-7; 8 bases map to TRBD1. The CDR3 has 15 amino acids. Trimming at V came to 6 bases and at J to 4 bases, leaving 11 bases not matched to a gene. Germline V gene lookup returns CDR1 MDHEN and CDR2 SYDVKM. The CDR3 nucleotides read TGTGCCAGCAGAGCACCGGGACAGGCCATTTACGAGCAGTACTTC. Translated: CASRAPGQAIYEQYF. The full variable domain, its missing parts supplied by reference TRBV28 and TRBJ2-7, is DVKVTQSSRYLVKRTGEKVFLECVQDMDHENMFWYRQDPGLGLRLIYFSYDVKMKEKGDIPEGYSVSREKKERFSLILESASTNQTSMYLCASRAPGQAIYEQYFGPGTRLTVT.

The rearrangement joins TRBV4-3 to TRBJ2-1; the match to TRBD2 covers 12 bases. The CDR3 is 17 residues long. Germline V gene sequence: CDR1 LGHNA, CDR2 YSLEER. V lost 4 bases, J lost 2 bases, and 6 bases stayed unmatched. CDR3 sequence reads: CASSPPLAGGTYNEQFF. CDR3 coding DNA: TGCGCCAGCAGCCCACCACTAGCGGGGGGAACCTACAATGAGCAGTTCTTC.

This chain connects TRBV18 to TRBJ2-2; 8 nucleotides align to TRBD1. The germline V gene has CDR1 KGHSH and CDR2 LQKENI. The CDR3 loop spans 16 amino acids. V trimming: 6 bases; J trimming: 5 bases; junction bases outside the gene matches: 11. As DNA, the CDR3 is TGTGCCAGCTCCAGCGTCAGGGGGCCGGGGACCGGGGAGCTGTTTTTT. It translates to CASSSVRGPGTGELFF.

This clone was seen more than once but under ten times. The chain links TRBV4-1 to TRBJ1-5; perhaps TRBD1 as D (6 bases). Deletions cut 1 base from V and 7 bases from J, with 14 bases between. Germline lookup yields CDR1 MGHRA and CDR2 YSYEKL. The CDR3 sequence is 15 residues long. The DNA of the CDR3 is TGCGCCAGCAGCCAAGGGATACAGGGACGGCAGCCCCAGCATTTT. Encoded protein: CASSQGIQGRQPQHF.

This clone was recorded only once. The rearrangement joins TRBV6-4 to TRBJ2-1, with TRBD2 as a possible D gene (5 bases). CDR3 length: 14 amino acids. Trimming pared 5 bases from V and 8 bases from J, leaving 16 bases between. CDR1 is MRHNA, CDR2 SNTAGT, per germline. CDR3 DNA: TGTGCCAGCAGTAGCGGTAACCTACCCGATGAGCAGTTCTTC. Encoded protein: CASSSGNLPDEQFF.

The V call is TRBV9, the J call TRBJ2-1, with TRBD1 matching over 7 bases. Trimming removed 3 bases from V and 5 bases from J; junction bases left unmatched: 17. CDR1 is SGDLS and CDR2 is YYNGEE in the germline V gene. This CDR3 has 18 residues. As DNA, the CDR3 is TGTGCCAGCAGCGCTTCCGGGACAGCGATACCCATTCACAATGAGCAGTTCTTC. It codes for CASSASGTAIPIHNEQFF.

This clone was detected only once. The rearrangement links TRBV6-1 to TRBJ2-5; weak D call: TRBD2 (6 bases). The germline V gene has CDR1 MNHNS and CDR2 SASEGT. The germline V and J ends were trimmed by 1 base and 2 bases, with 17 bases remaining between them. The CDR3 consists of 17 residues. For the CDR3, the DNA is TGTGCCAGCAGTGAAGGGGGCTCCGGAGGGAGACAAGAGACCCAGTACTTC. Translating gives CASSEGGSGGRQETQYF.

This clone was seen only once. This CDR3 is CASSLSPQAYGYTF. The CDR3 DNA follows: TGTGCCAGCAGCTTATCCCCCCAGGCGTATGGCTACACCTTC. This chain connects TRBV7-9 to TRBJ1-2; no definite D call. V was cut by 2 bases and J by 5 bases, with 12 bases left in between. The germline V gene has CDR1 SEHNR and CDR2 FQNEAQ (reference sequence). CDR3 length: 14 residues.

The J gene is TRBJ2-2, the V gene TRBV5-5; 12 bases agree with TRBD1. The CDR3 runs to 15 residues. V trimming: 4 bases; J trimming: 5 bases; junction bases outside the gene matches: 3. Germline V gene sequence: CDR1 SGHKS, CDR2 YYEKEE (reference sequence). The CDR3 here is CASSPGQGATGELFF. The DNA for the CDR3 is TGTGCCAGCAGCCCGGGACAGGGGGCAACCGGGGAGCTGTTTTTT.

The rearrangement joins TRBV28 to TRBJ1-4, with a weak D call TRBD1 (5 bases). Germline-derived CDR1 and CDR2 are MDHEN and SYDVKM. The V end was cut by 7 bases, the J end by 8 bases, with 14 bases between. This CDR3 is built from 13 residues. The CDR3 coding sequence is TGTGCCAGCAATGGGGCTAGGCGCGAAAAACTGTTTTTT. It yields the protein CASNGARREKLFF.

This clone came up once. V and J are TRBV5-1 and TRBJ1-5, with 8 bases aligning to TRBD1. From germline, CDR1 is SGHRS and CDR2 YFSETQ. The CDR3 runs to 14 residues. The trim removed 3 bases at V and 4 bases at J, leaving 3 bases unmatched. CDR3 protein: CASSSGTGNQPQHF. The CDR3, as DNA: TGCGCCAGCAGCTCCGGGACAGGAAATCAGCCCCAGCATTTT. The whole variable domain, filled in from reference TRBV5-1 and TRBJ1-5, reads KAGVTQTPRYLIKTRGQQVTLSCSPISGHRSVSWYQQTPGQGLQFLFEYFSETQRNKGNFPGRFSGRQFSNSRSEMNVSTLELGDSALYLCASSSGTGNQPQHFGDGTRLSIL.

This clone turned up a few times. V and J are TRBV11-2 and TRBJ2-5; D possibly corresponds to TRBD2 (6 bases). Germline V lookup: CDR1 SGHAT, CDR2 FQNNGV. Trimming shortened V by 2 bases and J by 5 bases, and 9 bases separated the two germline ends. The CDR3 covers 13 residues. CDR3 bases: TGTGCCAGCAGCTTACCGGGGGAGGAGACCCAGTACTTC. As protein: CASSLPGEETQYF. Full variable domain (missing parts from reference TRBV11-2 and TRBJ2-5): EAGVAQSPRYKIIEKRQSVAFWCNPISGHATLYWYQQILGQGPKLLIQFQNNGVVDDSQLPKDRFSAERLKGVDSTLKIQPAKLEDSAVYLCASSLPGEETQYFGPGTRLLVL.

The V and J genes are TRBV19 and TRBJ2-5; D might be TRBD1 (5 bases). The J call may be in error: the DNA end matches TRBJ2-7 better. The CDR3 covers 12 residues. Germline CDR1 reads LNHDA; CDR2 reads SQIVND (reference sequence). CDR3 amino acids: CASSKGVYEQYF. The CDR3 DNA is TGTGCCAGTAGTAAAGGGGTCTACGAGCAGTACTTC.

This chain links TRBV5-4 with TRBJ2-3, with D tentatively TRBD1 (6 bases). The CDR3 length is 14 residues. The germline gives CDR1 SGHNT, CDR2 YYREEE (reference sequence). With 1 base removed from V and 3 bases from J, the gap between germline ends came to 9 bases. The CDR3 region has the DNA TGTGCCAGCAGCTTGCTGGGGGCGACAGATACGCAGTATTTT. This codes for CASSLLGATDTQYF.